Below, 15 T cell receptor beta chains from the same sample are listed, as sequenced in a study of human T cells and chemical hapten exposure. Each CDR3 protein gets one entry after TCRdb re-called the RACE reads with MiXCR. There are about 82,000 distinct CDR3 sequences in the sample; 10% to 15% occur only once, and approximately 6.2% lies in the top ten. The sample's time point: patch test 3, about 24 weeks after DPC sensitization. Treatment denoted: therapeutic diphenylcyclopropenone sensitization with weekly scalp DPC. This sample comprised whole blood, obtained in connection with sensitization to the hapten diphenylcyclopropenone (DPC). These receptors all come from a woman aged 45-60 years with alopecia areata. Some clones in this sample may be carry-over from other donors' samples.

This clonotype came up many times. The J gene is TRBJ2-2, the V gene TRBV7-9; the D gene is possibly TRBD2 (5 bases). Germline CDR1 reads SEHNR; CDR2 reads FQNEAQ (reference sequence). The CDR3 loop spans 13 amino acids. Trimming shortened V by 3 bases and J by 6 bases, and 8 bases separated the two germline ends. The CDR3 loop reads CASSLRAPGELFF. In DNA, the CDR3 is TGTGCCAGCAGCTTGAGGGCCCCCGGGGAGCTGTTTTTT.

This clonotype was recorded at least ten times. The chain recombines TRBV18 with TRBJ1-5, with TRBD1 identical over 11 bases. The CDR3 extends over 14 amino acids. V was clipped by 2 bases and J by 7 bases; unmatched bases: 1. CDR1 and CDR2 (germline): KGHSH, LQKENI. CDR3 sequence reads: CASSPRTGGQPQHF. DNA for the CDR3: TGTGCCAGCTCACCAAGGACAGGGGGCCAGCCCCAGCATTTT.

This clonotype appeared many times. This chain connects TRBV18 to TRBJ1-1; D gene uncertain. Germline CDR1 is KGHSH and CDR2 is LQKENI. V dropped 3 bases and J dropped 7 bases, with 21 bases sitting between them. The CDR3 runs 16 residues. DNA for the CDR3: TGTGCCAGCTCACCGCCAGATGCAGGCCGGGTCAATGAAGCTTTCTTT. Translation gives CASSPPDAGRVNEAFF.

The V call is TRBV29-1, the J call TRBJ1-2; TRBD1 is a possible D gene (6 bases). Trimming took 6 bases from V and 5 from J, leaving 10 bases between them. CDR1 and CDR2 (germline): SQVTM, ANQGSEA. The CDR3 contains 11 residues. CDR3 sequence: CSVTGAYGYTF. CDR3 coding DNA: TGCAGCGTGACAGGCGCTTATGGCTACACCTTC.

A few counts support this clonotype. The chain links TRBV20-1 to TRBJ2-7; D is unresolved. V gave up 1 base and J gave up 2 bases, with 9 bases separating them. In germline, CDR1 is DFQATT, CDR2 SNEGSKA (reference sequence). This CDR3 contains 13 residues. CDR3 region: CSARGLVTYEQYF. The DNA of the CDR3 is TGCAGTGCTAGAGGGCTAGTGACCTACGAGCAGTACTTC.

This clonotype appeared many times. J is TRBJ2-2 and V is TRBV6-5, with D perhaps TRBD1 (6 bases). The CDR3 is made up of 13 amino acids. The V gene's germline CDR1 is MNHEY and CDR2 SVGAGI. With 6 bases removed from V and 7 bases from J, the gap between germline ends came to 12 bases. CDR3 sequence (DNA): TGTGCCAGCAGACTAAACAGGGACGGGGAGCTGTTTTTT. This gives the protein CASRLNRDGELFF.

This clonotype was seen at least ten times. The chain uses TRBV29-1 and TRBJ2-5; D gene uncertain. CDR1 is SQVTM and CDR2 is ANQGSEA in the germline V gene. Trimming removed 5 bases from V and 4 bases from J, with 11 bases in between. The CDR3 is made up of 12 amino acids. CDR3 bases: TGCAGCGTTAGACTCTCCCGAGAGACCCAGTACTTC. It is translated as CSVRLSRETQYF.

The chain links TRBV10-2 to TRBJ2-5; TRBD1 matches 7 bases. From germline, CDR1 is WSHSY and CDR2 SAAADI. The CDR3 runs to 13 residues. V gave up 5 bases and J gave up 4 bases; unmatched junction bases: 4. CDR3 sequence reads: CASSKGQPETQYF. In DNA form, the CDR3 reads TGCGCCAGCAGTAAGGGACAGCCAGAGACCCAGTACTTC.

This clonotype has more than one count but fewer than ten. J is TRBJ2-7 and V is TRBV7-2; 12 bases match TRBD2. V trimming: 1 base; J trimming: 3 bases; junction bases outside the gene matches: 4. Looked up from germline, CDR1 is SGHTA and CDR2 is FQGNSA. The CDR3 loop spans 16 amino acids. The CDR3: CASSLDGTSGFYEQYF. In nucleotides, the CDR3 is TGTGCCAGCAGCTTAGATGGGACTAGCGGGTTCTACGAGCAGTACTTC.

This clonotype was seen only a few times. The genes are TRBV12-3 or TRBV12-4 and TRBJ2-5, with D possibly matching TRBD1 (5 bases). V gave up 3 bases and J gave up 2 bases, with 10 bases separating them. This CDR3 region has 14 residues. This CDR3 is CASSFVRAQETQYF. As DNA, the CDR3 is TGTGCCAGCAGTTTTGTCAGGGCACAAGAGACCCAGTACTTC.

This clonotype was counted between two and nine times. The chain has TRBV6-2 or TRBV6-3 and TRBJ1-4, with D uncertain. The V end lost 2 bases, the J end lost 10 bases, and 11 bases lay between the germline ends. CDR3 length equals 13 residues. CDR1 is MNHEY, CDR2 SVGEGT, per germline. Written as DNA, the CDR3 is TGTGCCAGCAGTTACGAGGTACTAGGAAAACTGTTTTTT. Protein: CASSYEVLGKLFF.

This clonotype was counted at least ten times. The CDR3 loop is CATKTRDRVTDTQYF. The CDR3, as DNA: TGTGCCACCAAAACCCGGGACAGGGTAACAGATACGCAGTATTTT. V is TRBV27 and J is TRBJ2-3; TRBD1 aligns across 9 bases. Germline CDR1 is MNHEY and CDR2 is SMNVEV (reference sequence). The CDR3 consists of 15 residues. With V trimmed by 10 bases and J by 3 bases, 11 bases remained unmatched.

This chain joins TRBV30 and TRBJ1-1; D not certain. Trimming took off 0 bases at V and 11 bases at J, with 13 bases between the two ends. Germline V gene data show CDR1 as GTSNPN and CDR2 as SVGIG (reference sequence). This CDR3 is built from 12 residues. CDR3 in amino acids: CAWSVDFEGAFF. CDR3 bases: TGTGCCTGGAGTGTGGACTTCGAAGGGGCTTTCTTT.

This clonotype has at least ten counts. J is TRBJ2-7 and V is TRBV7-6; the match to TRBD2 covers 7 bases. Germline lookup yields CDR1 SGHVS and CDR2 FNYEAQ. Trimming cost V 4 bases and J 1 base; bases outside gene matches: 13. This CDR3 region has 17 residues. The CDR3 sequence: CASSSRALGTNSYEQYF. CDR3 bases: TGTGCCAGCAGCTCACGGGCTTTGGGGACTAATTCCTACGAGCAGTACTTC. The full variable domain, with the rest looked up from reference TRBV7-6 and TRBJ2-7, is GAGVSQSPRYKVTKRGQDVALRCDPISGHVSLYWYRQALGQGPEFLTYFNYEAQQDKSGLPNDRFSAERPEGSISTLTIQRTEQRDSAMYRCASSSRALGTNSYEQYFGPGTRLTVT.

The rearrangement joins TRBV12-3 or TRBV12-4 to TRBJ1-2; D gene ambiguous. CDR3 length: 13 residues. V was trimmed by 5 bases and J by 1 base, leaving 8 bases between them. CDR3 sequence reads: CASSPIVNYGYTF. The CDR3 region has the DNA TGTGCCAGCAGTCCCATCGTTAACTATGGCTACACCTTC.